The source of this T cell receptor beta chain is a study of blood T cells in healthy people across ages. It was with a sample-barcoded 5' primer and a J-beta primer mix that a second PCR of roughly 7 to 12 cycles was run. TCRdb fed the 5' RACE reads into MiXCR, producing one record per CDR3 protein. The table lists a few hundred thousand distinct CDR3 sequences, 45% to 65% of them singletons, with under 60% in the top ten. Germline V gives CDR1 MNHEY, CDR2 SVGAGI. V trimming: 5 bases; J trimming: 4 bases; junction bases outside the gene matches: 8. This CDR3 is 16 amino acids long. This clonotype was obtained from a man aged 60-69 years in good health. Sequencing was performed on blood. The V and J genes are TRBV6-5 and TRBJ1-2; TRBD1 matches 12 bases. This CDR3 reads CASSRAPGQGAYGYTF. The DNA for the CDR3 is TGTGCCAGCAGTCGGGCCCCGGGACAGGGGGCCTATGGCTACACCTTC.